These T cell receptor beta chains were read from a single sample in a study of T cell clones after liver transplantation. Using immunoSEQ multiplex PCR, the repertoire was profiled, and TCRdb retains in-frame clones only, with some absent. The sample contains more than 95,000 clones, approximately 85% of which appear only once. The sample was CD4+ T cells from blood, taken before liver transplant. These receptors originate from a human donor who received a liver transplant. The CDR3 runs from the conserved cysteine through the conserved F or W. The D gene is left open where the match is weak. The size of a clone is reported for some rows only, either as once, few or many, or as a class for expanded clones.

>TRBJ2-7|TRBD1|.|TRBV28
TGTGCCAGCAGTGCCTGGGGGGGACAGGGGGCCTACGAGCAGTACTTC
CASSAWGGQGAYEQYF
>TRBJ2-5|TRBD2|.|TRBV11-2
TGTGCCAGCAGCTTAGGTGGGACTACCAAAGAGACCCAGTACTTC
CASSLGGTTKETQYF
>TRBJ2-7|.|.|TRBV28
TGTGCCAGCAGTTTATCGGTCCTCTACGAGCAGTACTTC
CASSLSVLYEQYF
>TRBJ1-5|TRBD1|.|TRBV18
TGTGCCAGCTCGACCGGGACAGATCGTGGACCCCAGCATTTT
CASSTGTDRGPQHF
>TRBJ2-3|.|.|TRBV5-1
TGCGCCAGCAGCCCTGGACTTACTGGGGATACGCAGTATTTT
CASSPGLTGDTQYF
>TRBJ1-1|.|.|TRBV4-3
TGCGCCAGCAGCCAAGATATAGGACGAATGAACACTGAAGCTTTCTTT
CASSQDIGRMNTEAFF
>TRBJ2-7|TRBD1|.|TRBV6-6
TGTGCCAGCAGCCTCTCCACAGGGGTCGGCGAGCAGTACTTC
CASSLSTGVGEQYF
>TRBJ1-1|TRBD1|.|TRBV29-1
TGCAGCGTTGGCTCAGGGGGCACTGAAGCTTTCTTT
CSVGSGGTEAFF
>TRBJ2-7|.|few|TRBV6-1
TGTGCCAGCAGTGAACTTGGTTACGAGCAGTACTTC
CASSELGYEQYF
>TRBJ2-7|TRBD1|.|TRBV11-2
TGTGCCAGCATCGACCCGGGACAGTTGAACTCCTACGAGCAGTACTTC
CASIDPGQLNSYEQYF
>TRBJ2-7|TRBD2|.|TRBV29-1
TGCAGCGTAACTAGCGGGTCCTACGAGCAGTACTTC
CSVTSGSYEQYF
>TRBJ1-2|.|.|TRBV5-4
TGTGCCAGCAGCTTGGATTTTAGCGGCTACACCTTC
CASSLDFSGYTF
>TRBJ2-7|.|.|TRBV15
TGTGCCACCATGGCAGGGAATTACGAGCAGTACTTC
CATMAGNYEQYF
>TRBJ2-3|.|once|TRBV11-3
TGTGCCAGCAGCTTTAACAGTGGCAGGGATACGCAGTATTTT
CASSFNSGRDTQYF
>TRBJ2-7|.|.|TRBV6-6
TGTGCCGGCAGCTCCTATAATAACGAGCAGTACTTC
CAGSSYNNEQYF
>TRBJ2-5|TRBD2|.|TRBV10-2
TGCGCCAGCAGTGGGGCACAGAAGCGGGGAGAGACCCAGTACTTC
CASSGAQKRGETQYF
>TRBJ1-5|.|.|TRBV7-8
TGTGCCAGCAGCTTAGCGTCCGGGGGAATAAGCAATCAGCCCCAGCATTTT
CASSLASGGISNQPQHF
>TRBJ2-7|.|.|TRBV4-1
TGCGCCAGCAGCCCTACGCCCGGGGGTGGCCCCGAGCAGTACTTC
CASSPTPGGGPEQYF
>TRBJ1-1|TRBD1|.|TRBV30
TGTGCCTGGAATTCCGGGACAGGGTGGGTGCTGAACACTGAAGCTTTCTTT
CAWNSGTGWVLNTEAFF
>TRBJ2-7|TRBD1|.|TRBV7-8
TGTGCCAGCAGCTTAGAGGGGGACAGTGGATGGTACGAGCAGTACTTC
CASSLEGDSGWYEQYF
>TRBJ2-7|.|.|TRBV30
TGTGCCTGCCACCGACAGATCAGCTCCTACGAGCAGTACTTC
CACHRQISSYEQYF
>TRBJ2-5|TRBD2|.|TRBV2
TGTGCCAGCAGGGTCACTAGCGTGCGGGAGACCCAGTACTTC
CASRVTSVRETQYF
>TRBJ1-2|TRBD1|.|TRBV9
TGTGCCAGCAGTCCGGGCAGGGGGCTCTTAGGCTATGGCTACACCTTC
CASSPGRGLLGYGYTF
>TRBJ1-5|.|.|TRBV28
TGTGCCAGCAGTCTCCGAGCCCAGCCCCAGCATTTT
CASSLRAQPQHF
>TRBJ2-5|TRBD1|.|TRBV5-1
TGCGCCAGCAGCCCTACAGGGGGCCAAGAGACCCAGTACTTC
CASSPTGGQETQYF
>TRBJ1-1|.|.|TRBV2
TGTGCCAGCACCCTGGGACACAGGAACACTGAAGCTTTCTTT
CASTLGHRNTEAFF
>TRBJ1-3|.|.|TRBV27
TGTGCCAGCAGACCCCAAGGGGATATTGGAAACACCATATATTTT
CASRPQGDIGNTIYF
>TRBJ2-3|.|.|TRBV29-1
TGCAGCGTTGAAAGGGGGGCGGGAGATACGCAGTATTTT
CSVERGAGDTQYF
>TRBJ1-4|.|.|TRBV4-1
TGCGCCAGCAGCCAAGGTCTGGGTGCAACTAATGAAAAACTGTTTTTT
CASSQGLGATNEKLFF
>TRBJ2-1|.|.|TRBV5-1
TGCGCCAGCAGCTCATTTACCGTGCGCTCCTACAATGAGCAGTTCTTC
CASSSFTVRSYNEQFF
>TRBJ2-5|.|.|TRBV18
TGTGCCAGCTCACCATCGACTAGGGTCGGGTCCCAGTACTTC
CASSPSTRVGSQYF
>TRBJ2-3|TRBD1|.|TRBV13
TGTGCCAGCAGCTCTATAGGGACAGGGCCGACAGATACGCAGTATTTT
CASSSIGTGPTDTQYF
>TRBJ2-1|.|.|TRBV2
TGTGCCAGCACACCTGGGGGTTGGCAGTTCTTC
CASTPGGWQFF
>TRBJ2-7|.|.|TRBV5-1
TGCGCCAGCAGCTTGGCTGGGGGCGAAGACGAGCAGTACTTC
CASSLAGGEDEQYF
>TRBJ2-3|TRBD1|.|TRBV5-1
TGCGCCAGCAGCTCAACGACAGGGGGCACAGATACGCAGTATTTT
CASSSTTGGTDTQYF
>TRBJ2-4|.|.|TRBV14
TGTGCCAGCAGCCAAGCTTGGGCAGGCGAAGCCAAAAACATTCAGTACTTC
CASSQAWAGEAKNIQYF